This record concerns one TCR beta chain sequence. As yet, its antigen is unknown. The CDR3 contains 16 residues. Germline CDR1 and CDR2: MNHEY and SVGEGT. The data derive from a study of T cells expressing NK-cell markers. Study at large: There were seven HCMV-seropositive donors and one seronegative donor among the eight sequenced.

Findings of the study overall: Once again these clonotypes came out on top in the CD3+CD56-NKG2C+ fraction of four donors.

With UMIs, 5'RACE template switching was used to make TCR beta cDNA. After re-calling the 5' RACE reads, TCRdb lists one entry per CDR3 protein, DNA absent. This sample carries some 190,000 distinct CDR3 sequences, with roughly 21% going to the ten biggest clones. The origin of this receptor is a man aged 18-70 years in good health. The sample was blood T cells: a sorted CD56 or NKG2C T cell subset, CD4+ or CD8+ T cells, or bulk PBMC T cells (not recorded which). The V gene is TRBV6-2 or TRBV6-3, the J gene TRBJ2-3; TCRdb outputs TRBD2, but without DNA this stays unchecked. This CDR3 is CASTASGGDGSDTQYF.